Presented here are 7 T cell receptor beta chains from one specimen sequenced in a study of blood T cell repertoires in COVID-19. Measured with immunoSEQ multiplex PCR; TCRdb has only the in-frame clones, and not every one. The repertoire consists of 200,000 or so clones, with roughly 90% occurring once and the leading ten covering just over 2.5%. Sequences were obtained from PBMCs or T cells enriched from blood (not recorded which). These receptors all stem from a woman younger than 45 who had recovered from COVID-19.

This chain joins TRBV5-1 and TRBJ1-2; D possibly corresponds to TRBD1 (5 bases). V was pared by 4 bases and J by 7 bases, with 23 bases between. The CDR3 runs to 16 residues. CDR1 is SGHRS, CDR2 YFSETQ, per germline. The DNA for the CDR3 is TGCGCCAGCAGCCGCAGACTTCAGGGTAGGCTGAGTGGCTACACCTTC. It codes for CASSRRLQGRLSGYTF.

This clone occurred once. This rearrangement joins TRBV10-3 to TRBJ1-3; 9 positions agree with TRBD1. Germline CDR1 reads ENHRY; CDR2 reads SYGVKD. This CDR3 has 13 amino acids. After removal of 3 bases from V and 7 bases from J, the junction contained 1 base not matched to a gene. As DNA, the CDR3 is TGTGCCATCAGTGACGGACAGGGGAACACCATATATTTT. Encoded protein: CAISDGQGNTIYF.

The rearrangement joins TRBV11-2 to TRBJ2-2; tentatively, D is TRBD1 (6 bases). The CDR3 loop spans 15 amino acids. V lost 2 bases, J lost 5 bases, and 12 bases lay in between. The germline V gene has CDR1 SGHAT and CDR2 FQNNGV. The DNA of the CDR3 is TGTGCCAGCAGCTTAATCAGGGGCCTAACCGGGGAGCTGTTTTTT. Translation gives CASSLIRGLTGELFF.

V and J are TRBV4-2 and TRBJ2-1, with TRBD2 as a possible D gene (5 bases). The V end was cut by 3 bases, the J end by 7 bases, with 10 bases between. The CDR3 is made up of 13 amino acids. Germline CDR1 reads LGHNA; CDR2 reads YNFKEQ. The CDR3 region is CASSQARANEQFF. CDR3 DNA: TGTGCCAGCAGCCAGGCGAGGGCGAATGAGCAGTTCTTC.

V usage is TRBV11-2 and J usage is TRBJ2-7; 10 nucleotides line up with TRBD1. The germline V gene encodes CDR1 SGHAT and CDR2 FQNNGV. V lost 5 bases to trimming and J lost 3 bases; unmatched junction nucleotides: 7. The CDR3 is made up of 15 amino acids. The DNA of the CDR3 is TGTGCCAGCAGCCGGGACAGGGGAGCGAGCTACGAGCAGTACTTC. Encoded protein: CASSRDRGASYEQYF. Full variable domain (missing parts from reference TRBV11-2 and TRBJ2-7): EAGVAQSPRYKIIEKRQSVAFWCNPISGHATLYWYQQILGQGPKLLIQFQNNGVVDDSQLPKDRFSAERLKGVDSTLKIQPAKLEDSAVYLCASSRDRGASYEQYFGPGTRLTVT.

This clone showed up just a few times. The chain links TRBV7-2 to TRBJ1-2, with no clear D. V was trimmed by 1 base and J by 3 bases, leaving 12 bases between them. CDR1 is SGHTA, CDR2 FQGNSA, per germline. This CDR3 is built from 15 residues. In DNA form, the CDR3 reads TGTGCCAGCAGCTTAGTTACAGATTCAGACTATGGCTACACCTTC. It yields the protein CASSLVTDSDYGYTF.

This clone has only a few counts. The chain couples TRBV7-9 to TRBJ1-2, with 8 nucleotides matching TRBD1. The CDR3 consists of 16 residues. Germline V gives CDR1 SEHNR, CDR2 FQNEAQ (reference sequence). Trimming removed 4 bases from V and 4 bases from J; junction bases left unmatched: 11. Written as DNA, the CDR3 is TGTGCCAGCAGCTCGCCCGGGACAGGATCTTCCTATGGCTACACCTTC. This sequence encodes CASSSPGTGSSYGYTF.